This T cell receptor beta chain came from a study of blood T cell repertoires in COVID-19. Overall study context: The United States, Italy and Spain provided the acute and convalescent COVID-19 samples. T cells, B-cell-depleted T cells, or PBMCs supplied cDNA or gDNA.

In the authors' workflow: Using reference gene primer amplification, nucleated cell counts were estimated. The data were produced by immunoSEQ multiplex PCR, yet TCRdb's version contains in-frame clones alone and is incomplete. Clonal size and the V and J genes are those of that table, whereas D and trimming came from the DNA. The sample lists some 80,000 clones; approximately 85% were seen once. The CDR3 contains 15 residues. With 3 bases clipped from V and 2 bases from J, the junction kept 4 bases outside the gene matches. Germline V lookup: CDR1 KGHDR, CDR2 SFDVKD. One Seattle source followed patients from active infection through their disease course.

This TCR came from a man in his fifties with COVID-19, enrolled during active disease. V usage is TRBV24-1 and J usage is TRBJ1-2; 8 bases fit TRBD1. Material: peripheral blood. The CDR3 reads CATSDPGQANYGYTF. For the CDR3, the DNA is TGTGCCACCAGTGATCCGGGACAGGCGAACTATGGCTACACCTTC.